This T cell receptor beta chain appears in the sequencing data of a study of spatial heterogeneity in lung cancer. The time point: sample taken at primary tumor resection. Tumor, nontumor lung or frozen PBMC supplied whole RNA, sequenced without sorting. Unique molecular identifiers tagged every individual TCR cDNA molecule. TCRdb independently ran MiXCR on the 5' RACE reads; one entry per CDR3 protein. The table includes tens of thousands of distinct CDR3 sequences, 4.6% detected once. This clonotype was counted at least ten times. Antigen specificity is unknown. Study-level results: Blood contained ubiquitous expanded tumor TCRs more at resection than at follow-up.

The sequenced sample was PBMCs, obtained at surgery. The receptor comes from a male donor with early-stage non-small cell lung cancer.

The CDR3 region has the DNA TGTGCCAGCAGTTACGAGGGGGGTGCTAATGAAAAACTGTTTTTT. Translated: CASSYEGGANEKLFF. The chain couples TRBV6-5 to TRBJ1-4, with D maybe TRBD1 (6 bases). The V end lost 2 bases, the J end lost 3 bases, and 10 bases lay between the germline ends. Germline V gives CDR1 MNHEY, CDR2 SVGAGI. The CDR3 has 15 amino acids.